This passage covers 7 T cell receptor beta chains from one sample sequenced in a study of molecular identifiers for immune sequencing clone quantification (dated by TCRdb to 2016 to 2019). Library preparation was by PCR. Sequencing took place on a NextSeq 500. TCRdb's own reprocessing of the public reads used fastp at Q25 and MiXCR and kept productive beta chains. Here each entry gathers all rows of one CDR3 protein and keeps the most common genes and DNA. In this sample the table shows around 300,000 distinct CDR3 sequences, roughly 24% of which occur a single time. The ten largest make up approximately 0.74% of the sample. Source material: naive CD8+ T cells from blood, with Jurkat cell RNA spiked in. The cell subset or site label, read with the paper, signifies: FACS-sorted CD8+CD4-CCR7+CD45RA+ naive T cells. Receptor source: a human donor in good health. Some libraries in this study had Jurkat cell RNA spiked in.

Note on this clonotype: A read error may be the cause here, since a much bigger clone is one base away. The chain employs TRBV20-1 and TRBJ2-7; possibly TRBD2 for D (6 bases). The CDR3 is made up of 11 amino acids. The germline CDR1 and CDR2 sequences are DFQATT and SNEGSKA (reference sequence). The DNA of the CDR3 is TGCAGTGCTACCCAGGGAGGCGAGCTGTACTTC. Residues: CSATQGGELYF.

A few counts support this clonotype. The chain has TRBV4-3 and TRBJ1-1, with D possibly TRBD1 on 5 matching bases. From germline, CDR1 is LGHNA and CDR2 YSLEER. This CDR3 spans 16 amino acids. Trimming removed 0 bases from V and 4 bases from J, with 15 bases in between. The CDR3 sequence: CASSQEWGGVGTEAFF. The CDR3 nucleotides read TGCGCCAGCAGCCAAGAGTGGGGGGGGGTCGGCACTGAAGCTTTCTTT.

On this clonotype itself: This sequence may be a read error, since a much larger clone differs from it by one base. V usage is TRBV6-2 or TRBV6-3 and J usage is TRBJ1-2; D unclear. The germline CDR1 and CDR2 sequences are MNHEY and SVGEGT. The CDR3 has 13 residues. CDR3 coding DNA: TGTGCCAGCATGGCCACTCCTGTTTATGGCTACCCCTTC. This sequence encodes CASMATPVYGYPF.

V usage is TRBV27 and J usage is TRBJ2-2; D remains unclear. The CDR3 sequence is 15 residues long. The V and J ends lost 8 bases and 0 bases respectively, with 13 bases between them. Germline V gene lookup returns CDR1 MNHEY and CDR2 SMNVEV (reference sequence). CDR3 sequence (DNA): TGTGCCAGCCGCCCAAGGATCGCGAACACCGGGGAGCTGTTTTTT. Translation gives CASRPRIANTGELFF.

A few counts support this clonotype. CDR3 protein: CASISDGQTNTGELFF. The CDR3 DNA reads as TGTGCCAGCATCTCCGATGGGCAGACGAACACCGGGGAGCTGTTTTTT. This chain connects TRBV7-9 to TRBJ2-2; the D is unclear. CDR3 length: 16 residues. Germline CDR1 reads SEHNR; CDR2 reads FQNEAQ (reference sequence). With 7 bases removed from V and 0 bases from J, the gap between germline ends came to 15 bases. Combining the CDR3 with reference TRBV7-9 and TRBJ2-2 gives the whole variable domain DTGVSQNPRHKITKRGQNVTFRCDPISEHNRLYWYRQTLGQGPEFLTYFQNEAQLEKSRLLSDRFSAERPKGSFSTLEIQRTEQGDSAMYLCASISDGQTNTGELFFGEGSRLTVL.

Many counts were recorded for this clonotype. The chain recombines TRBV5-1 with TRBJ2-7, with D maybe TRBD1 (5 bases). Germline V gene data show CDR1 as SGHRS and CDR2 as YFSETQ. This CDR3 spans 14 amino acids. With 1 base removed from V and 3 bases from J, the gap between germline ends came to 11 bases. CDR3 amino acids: CASSLNSGNYEQYF. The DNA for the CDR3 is TGCGCCAGCAGCTTGAATTCAGGGAACTACGAGCAGTACTTC.

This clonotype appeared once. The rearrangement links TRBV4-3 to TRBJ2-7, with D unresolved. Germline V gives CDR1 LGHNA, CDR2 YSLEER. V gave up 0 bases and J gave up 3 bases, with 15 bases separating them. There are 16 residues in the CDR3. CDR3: CASSQDRFGQNYEQYF. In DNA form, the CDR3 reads TGCGCCAGCAGCCAAGATCGTTTTGGCCAAAACTACGAGCAGTACTTC.